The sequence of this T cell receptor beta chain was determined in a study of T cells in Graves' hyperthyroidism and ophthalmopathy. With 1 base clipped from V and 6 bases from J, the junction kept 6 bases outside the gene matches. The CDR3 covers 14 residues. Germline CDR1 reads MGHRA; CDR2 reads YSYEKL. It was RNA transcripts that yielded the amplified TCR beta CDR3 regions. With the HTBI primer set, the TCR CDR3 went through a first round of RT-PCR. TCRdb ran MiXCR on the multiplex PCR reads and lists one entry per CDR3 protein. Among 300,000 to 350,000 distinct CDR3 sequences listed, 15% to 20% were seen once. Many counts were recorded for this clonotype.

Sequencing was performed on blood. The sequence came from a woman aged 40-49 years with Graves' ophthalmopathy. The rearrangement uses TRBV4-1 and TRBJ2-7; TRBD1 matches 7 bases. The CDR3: CASSQVSRGTEQYF. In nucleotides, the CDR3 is TGCGCCAGCAGCCAAGTGAGCAGGGGGACCGAGCAGTACTTC.